The 21 T cell receptor beta chains given below trace back to one sample, sequenced in a study of regulatory T cells in long-lasting Graves disease. The time point is: newly diagnosed GD, antithyroid drugs for less than 3 months. Following extraction of RNA from PBMCs, that RNA was used to make the TCR library. Arm-PCR with iRepertoire HTBI primers amplified the CDR3 regions for these TCR beta libraries. TCRdb itself ran the multiplex PCR reads through MiXCR, one entry per CDR3 protein. The sample yields roughly 520,000 distinct CDR3 sequences, about 12% seen once. This sample was shared with a second study, whose subject was T cells in Graves' hyperthyroidism and ophthalmopathy.

Sample: peripheral blood mononuclear cells (PBMCs), taken at new diagnosis, from a patient treated with antithyroid drugs. All receptors derive from a woman aged 25-40 years with Graves disease.

A single count supports this clonotype. The chain couples TRBV28 to TRBJ2-2; TRBD2 matches 12 bases. The CDR3 consists of 14 residues. J was trimmed by 10 bases and V by 2 bases; bases with no gene match: 2. Germline-derived CDR1 and CDR2 are MDHEN and SYDVKM. The CDR3 bases are TGTGCCAGCAGTTTACCTAGCGGGAGGGAGGAGCTGTTTTTT. This gives the protein CASSLPSGREELFF. Based on the CDR3 plus reference TRBV28 and TRBJ2-2, the full variable domain is DVKVTQSSRYLVKRTGEKVFLECVQDMDHENMFWYRQDPGLGLRLIYFSYDVKMKEKGDIPEGYSVSREKKERFSLILESASTNQTSMYLCASSLPSGREELFFGEGSRLTVL.

The table lists this clonotype with many counts. The chain combines TRBV5-8 with TRBJ1-2, with TRBD1 matching over 9 bases. This CDR3 has 12 amino acids. Germline CDR1 is SGHTS and CDR2 is YDEGEE. J lost 9 bases, V lost 3 bases, and 3 bases had no gene match. In DNA, the CDR3 is TGTGCCAGCAGCTGGGACAGGGCCCGCTACACCTTC. Its translation: CASSWDRARYTF.

About this clonotype: One base away lies a much larger clone, so this may be a sequencing read error. The gene calls are TRBV19 and TRBJ2-1, with D unresolved. This CDR3 is 15 amino acids long. Germline V gene data show CDR1 as LNHDA and CDR2 as SQIVND (reference sequence). Trimming took 3 bases from V and 0 from J, leaving 9 bases between them. This CDR3 is CASSMALSSYNEQFF. The CDR3 DNA reads TGTGCCAGTAGTATGGCTCTGAGCTCCTACAATGAGCAGTTCTTC.

The table lists this clonotype with many counts. The J gene is TRBJ1-1, the V gene TRBV29-1, with unresolved D. This CDR3 is built from 11 residues. V gave up 6 bases and J gave up 2 bases, with 7 bases separating them. The germline CDR1 and CDR2 sequences are SQVTM and ANQGSEA. Here the CDR3 reads CSVRINTEAFF. The CDR3 nucleotides are TGCAGCGTCCGAATAAACACTGAAGCTTTCTTT.

The V gene is TRBV6-4, the J gene TRBJ1-3; 9 bases are shared with TRBD1. Germline CDR1 and CDR2: MRHNA and SNTAGT. The CDR3 totals 15 residues. V was pared by 6 bases and J by 4 bases, with 7 bases of the junction left unmatched. The CDR3 DNA reads TGTGCCAGCAGCGGGGACAGGGTCTCCGGAAACACCATATATTTT. It specifies CASSGDRVSGNTIYF.

This clonotype showed up many times. The V and J genes are TRBV30 and TRBJ1-2; 7 bases agree with TRBD1. Trimming removed 2 bases from V and 4 bases from J; junction bases left unmatched: 1. This CDR3 has 12 residues. Looked up from germline, CDR1 is GTSNPN and CDR2 is SVGIG (reference sequence). The CDR3, as DNA: TGTGCCTGGAGTCACAGGGGCTATGGCTACACCTTC. Its translation: CAWSHRGYGYTF.

In its sample, this clonotype was seen many times. The V gene is TRBV12-3 or TRBV12-4, the J gene TRBJ2-3, with D hard to call. The length of the CDR3 is 14 residues. V was trimmed by 6 bases and J by 3 bases, leaving 13 bases between them. CDR3 amino acids: CASSVDLGTDTQYF. The CDR3 DNA is TGTGCCAGCAGCGTAGACTTGGGAACAGATACGCAGTATTTT.

This clonotype has at least ten counts. CDR3 in amino acids: CSVTTGSGYYEQYF. The CDR3 nucleotides are TGCAGCGTCACCACGGGTAGCGGGTACTACGAGCAGTACTTC. This chain links TRBV29-1 with TRBJ2-7; 7 positions match TRBD2. The CDR3 has 14 amino acids. CDR1 is SQVTM and CDR2 is ANQGSEA in the germline V gene. V shed 6 bases and J 3 bases; nucleotides not matched to a gene: 11.

This chain uses TRBV30 with TRBJ2-7; a possible D gene is TRBD1 (6 bases). V was pared by 2 bases and J by 5 bases, with 19 bases between. Germline-derived CDR1 and CDR2 are GTSNPN and SVGIG (reference sequence). This CDR3 has 15 amino acids. The CDR3: CAWSIDSLRGNEQYF. DNA of the CDR3: TGTGCCTGGAGTATTGACAGCCTAAGGGGGAACGAGCAGTACTTC.

Ten or more counts support this clonotype. This CDR3 is CASSLALSGSEEGTQYF. The CDR3 coding sequence is TGTGCCAGCAGTTTGGCCTTAAGCGGGAGTGAGGAGGGTACGCAGTATTTT. The rearrangement uses TRBV28 and TRBJ2-3, with 8 bases aligning to TRBD2. Trimming cost V 3 bases and J 8 bases; bases outside gene matches: 16. Germline lookup yields CDR1 MDHEN and CDR2 SYDVKM. The CDR3 is 17 amino acids.

This clonotype was counted ten times or more. This CDR3 reads CASSSNQGRETQYF. CDR3 bases: TGTGCCAGCAGCTCCAATCAGGGGCGAGAGACCCAGTACTTC. The chain links TRBV7-9 to TRBJ2-5, with D possibly being TRBD1 (6 bases). This CDR3 has 14 amino acids. V was clipped by 4 bases and J by 4 bases, with 13 bases between them. From germline, CDR1 is SEHNR and CDR2 FQNEAQ (reference sequence). Full variable domain (outside the CDR3, taken from reference TRBV7-9 and TRBJ2-5): DTGVSQNPRHKITKRGQNVTFRCDPISEHNRLYWYRQTLGQGPEFLTYFQNEAQLEKSRLLSDRFSAERPKGSFSTLEIQRTEQGDSAMYLCASSSNQGRETQYFGPGTRLLVL.

As for this clonotype: This CDR3 fails to terminate in the conserved phenylalanine or tryptophan, so it likely reflects a read error. The DNA is omitted, as the CDR3 cannot be located on it reliably, and the CDR3 follows TCRdb's listing. This sequence joins TRBV27 and TRBJ2-7. Germline V CDR1 and CDR2: MNHEY, SMNVEV (reference sequence). Including both end residues, the CDR3 is 8 amino acids long. The chain's CDR3 is CASRSWVI.

Ten or more counts support this clonotype. The CDR3 DNA reads TGTGCCAGTAGTGGAGGACAGGATCAGCCCCAGCATTTT. The encoded protein is CASSGGQDQPQHF. The chain has TRBV19 and TRBJ1-5; 7 bases map to TRBD1. The CDR3 totals 13 residues. V shed 5 bases and J 5 bases; nucleotides not matched to a gene: 3. Germline V gene sequence: CDR1 LNHDA, CDR2 SQIVND (reference sequence).

V gene TRBV19 combines with J gene TRBJ1-1; D is perhaps TRBD1 (6 bases). CDR3 length: 15 residues. Between the trimmed V and J ends, which lost 5 bases and 1 base, there was a span of 14 bases. The germline V gene has CDR1 LNHDA and CDR2 SQIVND (reference sequence). For the CDR3, the DNA is TGTGCCAGTAGTTGGGTACAGGGAGGGAACACTGAAGCTTTCTTT. Translation: CASSWVQGGNTEAFF.

At least ten counts were recorded for this clonotype. V gene TRBV2 combines with J gene TRBJ2-7; TRBD1 matches at 9 bases. Germline V gene lookup returns CDR1 SNHLY and CDR2 FYNNEI. V lost 8 bases to trimming and J lost 3 bases; unmatched junction nucleotides: 2. The CDR3 sequence is 12 residues long. The CDR3 DNA is TGTGCCAGCGGGACAGGGAACTACGAGCAGTACTTC. It yields the protein CASGTGNYEQYF.

The chain has TRBV7-9 and TRBJ2-2; the D gene is possibly TRBD1 (5 bases). The CDR3 loop spans 17 amino acids. Between the trimmed V and J ends, which lost 2 bases and 0 bases, there was a span of 13 bases. Germline V lookup: CDR1 SEHNR, CDR2 FQNEAQ (reference sequence). The CDR3 DNA reads as TGTGCCAGCAGCTTATACCCCGACAGCGCGAACACCGGGGAGCTGTTTTTT. Encoded protein: CASSLYPDSANTGELFF.

This clonotype was found many times. The chain links TRBV30 to TRBJ2-1; D is undetermined. The ends were cut back, 4 bases at V and 1 base at J, with 14 bases in the middle. Germline CDR1 is GTSNPN and CDR2 is SVGIG (reference sequence). The CDR3 is 15 residues long. Written as DNA, the CDR3 is TGTGCCTGGACCCCCGGTTGGGCATCCTACAATGAGCAGTTCTTC. As protein: CAWTPGWASYNEQFF.

The chain joins TRBV5-4 to TRBJ2-2; 7 nucleotides match TRBD2. The germline V gene encodes CDR1 SGHNT and CDR2 YYREEE (reference sequence). This CDR3 has 13 amino acids. V shed 4 bases, J shed 5 bases, and the junction held 2 bases outside the gene matches. In nucleotides, the CDR3 is TGTGCCAGCAGCGCGGGAGATACCGGGGAGCTGTTTTTT. Its translation: CASSAGDTGELFF.

This clonotype was seen at least ten times. V and J are TRBV12-3 or TRBV12-4 and TRBJ2-2; the D is unclear. The CDR3 covers 15 residues. The germline V and J ends were trimmed by 3 bases and 4 bases, with 12 bases remaining between them. CDR3 amino acids: CASSLGGRLTGELFF. The CDR3 region has the DNA TGTGCCAGCAGTTTGGGTGGACGCCTCACCGGGGAGCTGTTTTTT.

The CDR3 sequence is CASSSILVRGRATTGELFF. CDR3 sequence (DNA): TGTGCCAGCAGCTCAATATTGGTCCGCGGGAGGGCCACGACCGGGGAGCTGTTTTTT. The V and J genes are TRBV5-6 and TRBJ2-2; TRBD2 matches at 9 bases. Germline lookup yields CDR1 SGHDT and CDR2 YYEEEE. The V segment lost 3 bases and the J segment 5 bases; nucleotides outside the gene matches: 17. The CDR3 sequence is 19 residues long.

This clonotype has a count of ten or more. This sequence joins TRBV19 and TRBJ2-7, with D perhaps matching TRBD2 (6 bases). V dropped 3 bases and J dropped 3 bases, with 15 bases sitting between them. Germline V lookup: CDR1 LNHDA, CDR2 SQIVND (reference sequence). CDR3 length: 15 amino acids. The CDR3 protein is CASSIDSSVYYEQYF. The CDR3 region has the DNA TGTGCCAGTAGTATTGATTCTAGCGTCTACTACGAGCAGTACTTC.